The 30 T cell receptor beta chains below all came from one sample that was sequenced in a study of neurological immune-mediated disorders. In TCRdb, the 5' RACE reads were re-called with MiXCR into one record per CDR3 protein. The sample yields about 59,000 distinct CDR3 sequences, under 30% seen once. The time point here: technical triplicate 2. Sequencing input: PBMCs. Receptors were obtained from a man between 60 and 75 years old with HTLV-1-associated myelopathy (HAM/TSP).

In regard to this clonotype: The junction shows a germline mismatch at one end, possibly a read error. In DNA form, the CDR3 reads TGTGCCAGCAGTTACCAGCCAGGCCCCGAGGATTTT. Amino acid sequence: CASSYQPGPEDF. This chain links TRBV6-6 with TRBJ1-5; D gene unclear. Germline V gene sequence: CDR1 MNHNY, CDR2 SVGAGI (reference sequence). This CDR3 has 12 residues.

There are many counts of this clonotype. The chain employs TRBV20-1 and TRBJ1-4; no reliable D call. The CDR3 is 17 residues long. Deletions cut 0 bases from V and 8 bases from J, with 22 bases between. Germline CDR1 is DFQATT and CDR2 is SNEGSKA (reference sequence). CDR3 sequence (DNA): TGCAGTGCTAGAGATCCCGGACGGAGTCGTCCCGGAGAAAAACTGTTTTTT. As protein: CSARDPGRSRPGEKLFF.

This clonotype occurred many times. This chain connects TRBV6-2 or TRBV6-3 to TRBJ2-2; 8 positions agree with TRBD2. Germline CDR1 and CDR2: MNHEY and SVGEGT. The CDR3 covers 15 residues. The V segment lost 7 bases and the J segment 3 bases; nucleotides outside the gene matches: 7. CDR3 protein: CASKPGTRDTGELFF. The CDR3 DNA reads TGTGCCAGCAAACCGGGGACTAGGGACACCGGGGAGCTGTTTTTT.

The table lists this clonotype with many counts. This chain links TRBV5-5 with TRBJ2-7, with D perhaps assigned TRBD1 or TRBD2 (5 bases each). Germline CDR1 is SGHKS and CDR2 is YYEKEE (reference sequence). V lost 2 bases, J lost 4 bases, and 13 bases lay in between. The CDR3 is made up of 14 amino acids. CDR3 sequence: CASSLGDGNYEQYF. CDR3 DNA sequence: TGTGCCAGCAGCTTAGGGGACGGGAATTACGAGCAGTACTTC.

This clonotype came up many times. V gene TRBV5-1 combines with J gene TRBJ2-1, with D perhaps given as TRBD1 or TRBD2 (6 bases each). The CDR3 has 17 residues. The germline CDR1 and CDR2 sequences are SGHRS and YFSETQ. V was trimmed by 4 bases and J by 4 bases, leaving 21 bases between them. This chain's CDR3 is CASSNPSGASLYNEQFF. CDR3 bases: TGCGCCAGCAGCAACCCTTCGGGGGCCTCTCTTTACAATGAGCAGTTCTTC.

This clonotype was counted ten times or more. The chain recombines TRBV5-1 with TRBJ2-5, with D maybe TRBD1 (6 bases). Germline-derived CDR1 and CDR2 are SGHRS and YFSETQ. Trimming shortened V by 4 bases and J by 1 base, and 11 bases separated the two germline ends. The CDR3 is 14 amino acids. CDR3 in DNA: TGCGCCAGCAGCACCGGGACACCCCAAGAGACCCAGTACTTC. This encodes CASSTGTPQETQYF.

This clonotype was detected ten times or more. The rearrangement joins TRBV12-3 or TRBV12-4 to TRBJ2-3; TRBD2 aligns across 8 bases. Losses at the gene ends were 5 bases for V and 3 bases for J; bases not matched to a gene: 7. This CDR3 is 15 amino acids long. CDR3 residues: CASSPWGGGTDTQYF. In nucleotides, the CDR3 is TGTGCCAGCAGTCCCTGGGGCGGGGGGACAGATACGCAGTATTTT.

This clonotype was seen at least ten times. The DNA of the CDR3 is TGTGCCAGCGGACAGGGGGAGATCTATGGCTACACCTTC. Translating it yields CASGQGEIYGYTF. V and J are TRBV28 and TRBJ1-2, with 10 bases that match TRBD1. The germline gives CDR1 MDHEN, CDR2 SYDVKM. The V gene end was trimmed by 8 bases and the J gene end by 4 bases; junction bases not matched to a gene: 4. CDR3 length equals 13 residues.

This clonotype showed up many times. The CDR3: CASSAGLAGISYNEQFF. CDR3 DNA sequence: TGTGCCAGCAGCGCCGGACTAGCGGGGATCTCCTACAATGAGCAGTTCTTC. The rearrangement joins TRBV9 to TRBJ2-1; TRBD2 agrees at 12 bases. Germline values: CDR1 SGDLS, CDR2 YYNGEE. The CDR3 contains 17 residues. J gave up 0 bases and V 3 bases, and 4 bases lay outside the gene matches.

This clonotype was counted only a few times. The chain is built from TRBV12-3 or TRBV12-4 and TRBJ2-1, with D perhaps TRBD1 or TRBD2 (7 bases each). V lost 5 bases to trimming and J lost 1 base, with 18 bases between them. The CDR3 has 17 amino acids. For the CDR3, the DNA is TGTGCCAGCAGTCCTAGGGAGGGGGCCCCTTCCTACAATGAGCAGTTCTTC. It translates to CASSPREGAPSYNEQFF.

This clonotype was detected many times. The chain recombines TRBV5-1 with TRBJ2-7; 9 positions match TRBD1. Germline V gene data show CDR1 as SGHRS and CDR2 as YFSETQ. This CDR3 has 13 amino acids. The trim removed 5 bases at V and 6 bases at J, leaving 6 bases unmatched. Here the CDR3 DNA reads TGCGCCAGCAGTACGGGACAGGGAGGCGAGCAGTACTTC. This translates into CASSTGQGGEQYF.

This clonotype appeared many times. This chain joins TRBV5-1 and TRBJ2-7, with D hard to call. This CDR3 contains 14 residues. Germline CDR1 is SGHRS and CDR2 is YFSETQ. Trimming left V 2 bases short and J 6 bases short, with 15 bases between. This CDR3 reads CASSFGPTGSEQYF. CDR3 DNA: TGCGCCAGCAGCTTTGGCCCGACCGGATCCGAGCAGTACTTC.

This clonotype has at least ten counts. This chain joins TRBV5-1 and TRBJ2-7; TRBD1 aligns across 9 bases. This CDR3 is 18 amino acids long. Germline loops: CDR1 SGHRS, CDR2 YFSETQ. The V segment lost 3 bases and the J segment 0 bases; nucleotides outside the gene matches: 13. CDR3 sequence: CASSSYSGTGFSSYEQYF. The CDR3 nucleotides are TGCGCCAGCAGCTCGTACAGCGGGACAGGGTTCAGCTCCTACGAGCAGTACTTC.

This clonotype showed up many times. V and J are TRBV5-1 and TRBJ2-2; 7 bases agree with TRBD2. Trimming took 4 bases from V and 4 from J; bases not matched to a gene: 4. The CDR3 spans 14 residues. Germline CDR1 is SGHRS and CDR2 is YFSETQ. CDR3 region: CASSGGTTTGELFF. The CDR3, as DNA: TGCGCCAGCAGCGGCGGGACTACCACCGGGGAGCTGTTTTTT.

This sequence joins TRBV10-2 and TRBJ1-4; D perhaps matches TRBD1 (5 bases). V was cut by 3 bases and J by 8 bases, with 13 bases left in between. The CDR3 extends over 14 amino acids. Germline CDR1 WSHSY, CDR2 SAAADI. Here the CDR3 DNA reads TGCGCCAGCAGTGACGCAGGGAGCGCCGAAAAACTGTTTTTT. It translates to CASSDAGSAEKLFF.

This clonotype was counted between two and nine times. The genes are TRBV7-2 and TRBJ2-7, with TRBD2 as a possible D gene (6 bases). The V end lost 4 bases, the J end lost 3 bases, and 13 bases lay between the germline ends. CDR1 and CDR2 from the germline V gene are SGHTA and FQGNSA. The CDR3 is made up of 14 amino acids. The DNA for the CDR3 is TGTGCCAGCAGCTCAACCCTAGCGAACTACGAGCAGTACTTC. Its protein product is CASSSTLANYEQYF.

At least ten counts were recorded for this clonotype. The chain couples TRBV7-3 to TRBJ1-6; 11 nucleotides agree with TRBD1. Trimming at V came to 4 bases and at J to 7 bases, leaving 6 bases not matched to a gene. Germline values: CDR1 SGHTA, CDR2 FQGTGA. The CDR3 contains 16 residues. The CDR3 is CASSWTGGTGNSPLHF. The DNA of the CDR3 is TGTGCCAGCAGCTGGACAGGGGGCACGGGGAATTCACCCCTCCACTTT.

The gene calls are TRBV6-1 and TRBJ2-1; tentatively, D is TRBD2 (6 bases). Germline V lookup: CDR1 MNHNS, CDR2 SASEGT. CDR3 length: 13 residues. CDR3: CGSGSSCYNEQFF. The CDR3 nucleotides are TGTGGGAGCGGGTCCAGCTGCTACAATGAGCAGTTCTTC.

This clonotype was detected ten times or more. The rearrangement joins TRBV5-1 to TRBJ2-5, with D maybe TRBD2 (6 bases). CDR3 size: 14 residues. The V gene's germline CDR1 is SGHRS and CDR2 YFSETQ. Trimming cost V 0 bases and J 3 bases, with 9 bases left between them. CDR3 region: CASSLAGGKETQYF. CDR3 DNA sequence: TGCGCCAGCAGCTTGGCCGGGGGAAAAGAGACCCAGTACTTC.

This clonotype was counted between two and nine times. The J gene is TRBJ1-6, the V gene TRBV5-1; 7 bases are shared with TRBD1. Germline V gene data show CDR1 as SGHRS and CDR2 as YFSETQ. CDR3 size: 15 residues. Germline trimming cut 0 bases from V and 7 bases from J; bases unmatched to any gene: 4. This CDR3 reads CASSLDPTGNSPLHF. The CDR3 nucleotides read TGCGCCAGCAGCTTGGATCCGACAGGGAATTCACCCCTCCACTTT.

This clonotype was found many times. The chain joins TRBV7-9 to TRBJ2-1; no reliable D call. The germline V and J ends were trimmed by 6 bases and 5 bases, with 11 bases remaining between them. Germline CDR1 SEHNR, CDR2 FQNEAQ (reference sequence). CDR3 size: 13 residues. CDR3 DNA sequence: TGTGCCAGCAGGCGAGGAACGGACAATGAGCAGTTCTTC. Protein: CASRRGTDNEQFF.

The sample holds a few counts of this clonotype. This rearrangement joins TRBV6-6 to TRBJ2-2; the D is unclear. CDR1 MNHNY and CDR2 SVGAGI come from the germline V gene (reference sequence). This CDR3 has 18 residues. V gave up 4 bases and J gave up 2 bases, with 20 bases separating them. Here the CDR3 reads CASSSLLAVAQNTGELFF. CDR3 in DNA: TGTGCCAGCAGTTCCCTCCTGGCGGTAGCACAAAACACCGGGGAGCTGTTTTTT.

This clonotype was picked up many times. The chain is built from TRBV5-5 and TRBJ2-2; 8 bases fit TRBD1. Germline CDR1 SGHKS, CDR2 YYEKEE (reference sequence). This CDR3 spans 14 amino acids. J gave up 5 bases and V 3 bases, and 3 bases lay outside the gene matches. CDR3 in amino acids: CASSWTGSTGELFF. The CDR3 DNA reads TGTGCCAGCAGCTGGACAGGGTCAACCGGGGAGCTGTTTTTT. Full variable domain (remainder filled in from reference TRBV5-5 and TRBJ2-2): DAGVTQSPTHLIKTRGQQVTLRCSPISGHKSVSWYQQVLGQGPQFIFQYYEKEERGRGNFPDRFSARQFPNYSSELNVNALLLGDSALYLCASSWTGSTGELFFGEGSRLTVL.

This clonotype was seen ten or more times. The chain has TRBV7-2 and TRBJ2-2; perhaps TRBD1 as D (5 bases). Per the germline V gene, CDR1 is SGHTA and CDR2 is FQGNSA. The CDR3 has 13 residues. Between the trimmed V and J ends, which lost 2 bases and 5 bases, there was a span of 6 bases. This CDR3 reads CASSLKGTGELFF. Here the CDR3 DNA reads TGTGCCAGCAGCTTAAAGGGGACCGGGGAGCTGTTTTTT. Full variable domain (rest looked up from reference TRBV7-2 and TRBJ2-2): GAGVSQSPSNKVTEKGKDVELRCDPISGHTALYWYRQSLGQGLEFLIYFQGNSAPDKSGLPSDRFSAERTGGSVSTLTIQRTQQEDSAVYLCASSLKGTGELFFGEGSRLTVL.

The chain has TRBV24-1 and TRBJ2-5; the D gene is possibly TRBD2 (5 bases). Germline CDR1 is KGHDR and CDR2 is SFDVKD. This CDR3 comprises 16 residues. The V end lost 4 bases, the J end lost 5 bases, and 19 bases lay between the germline ends. The CDR3 sequence: CATSDPLVEDRETQYF. The CDR3 DNA is TGTGCCACCAGTGACCCCCTCGTGGAGGATCGGGAGACCCAGTACTTC.

Many counts were recorded for this clonotype. The V call is TRBV5-1, the J call TRBJ1-1; D possibly corresponds to TRBD1 (5 bases). Germline V CDR1 and CDR2: SGHRS, YFSETQ. V lost 0 bases to trimming and J lost 11 bases, with 11 bases between them. This CDR3 contains 12 residues. The CDR3 DNA reads TGCGCCAGCAGCTTGGATGGGACCTGGGCTTTCTTT. Its protein is CASSLDGTWAFF.

At least ten counts were recorded for this clonotype. The V call is TRBV5-1, the J call TRBJ2-1; no clear D gene. This CDR3 spans 13 amino acids. The germline gives CDR1 SGHRS, CDR2 YFSETQ. V gave up 0 bases and J gave up 15 bases, with 16 bases separating them. CDR3 sequence reads: CASSLGPTLIWFF. The CDR3 DNA is TGCGCCAGCAGCTTGGGACCAACCTTAATATGGTTCTTC.

This clonotype occurred many times. The DNA of the CDR3 is TGCAGTGCTAGAGCCGAGACAGGGGCGGGGGAGCAGTACTTC. Translated: CSARAETGAGEQYF. The chain couples TRBV20-1 to TRBJ2-7; 8 bases agree with TRBD1. CDR1 and CDR2 (germline): DFQATT, SNEGSKA (reference sequence). This CDR3 is 14 amino acids long. Losses at the gene ends were 1 base for V and 7 bases for J; bases not matched to a gene: 9.

This clonotype was counted ten times or more. The CDR3 sequence is CASSQSRGGGYTF. CDR3 bases: TGTGCCAGCAGCCAAAGCAGGGGAGGAGGCTACACCTTC. The V and J genes are TRBV3-1 and TRBJ1-2; D is possibly TRBD1 (6 bases). The germline V and J ends were trimmed by 2 bases and 8 bases, with 12 bases remaining between them. Germline V CDR1 and CDR2: LGHDT, YNNKEL (reference sequence). The CDR3 is made up of 13 amino acids.

This clonotype has ten or more counts. The rearrangement joins TRBV14 to TRBJ2-6; D not resolved. The CDR3 spans 16 residues. Trimming took off 1 base at V and 3 bases at J, with 10 bases between the two ends. The V gene's germline CDR1 is SGHDN and CDR2 FVKESK. This CDR3 is CASSQGEGFGANVLTF. The CDR3 bases are TGTGCCAGCAGCCAAGGAGAAGGGTTTGGGGCCAACGTCCTGACTTTC.